Below, 8 T cell receptor beta chains from the same sample are listed, as sequenced in a study of identical twins. TCRdb redid the calling of the 5' RACE reads with MiXCR, one entry per CDR3 protein. In the table there are under 300,000 distinct CDR3 sequences, about 12% of which are singletons. The same data also contributed to another study, on yellow fever vaccine responses in identical twins.

What was sequenced was memory (CD45RO+) T cells sorted from blood. The receptors were sampled from a woman younger than 30 in good health.

This clonotype occurred many times. The rearrangement uses TRBV15 and TRBJ2-1, with no clear D. Trimming took 0 bases from V and 9 from J, leaving 6 bases between them. CDR3 length: 12 amino acids. The germline V gene has CDR1 LNHNV and CDR2 YYDKDF (reference sequence). The DNA of the CDR3 is TGTGCCACCAGCAGAGATTCGGTTGAGCAGTTCTTC. Its translation: CATSRDSVEQFF.

The chain links TRBV7-9 to TRBJ2-5; the D gene is possibly TRBD1 (5 bases). CDR1 is SEHNR and CDR2 is FQNEAQ in the germline V gene (reference sequence). V was pared by 4 bases and J by 2 bases, with 14 bases between. The CDR3 is 15 residues long. This CDR3 reads CASSSQWGYQETQYF. In DNA form, the CDR3 reads TGTGCCAGCAGCTCACAATGGGGCTATCAAGAGACCCAGTACTTC.

This clonotype has only a few counts. This chain uses TRBV28 with TRBJ2-2; 7 bases align to TRBD2. There are 16 residues in the CDR3. Germline assignment: CDR1 MDHEN and CDR2 SYDVKM. The trim removed 3 bases at V and 6 bases at J, leaving 10 bases unmatched. The CDR3 protein is CASSFVLWGGAGELFF. The CDR3 DNA is TGTGCCAGCAGTTTCGTGCTCTGGGGGGGAGCCGGGGAGCTGTTTTTT.

The sample holds a few counts of this clonotype. The chain combines TRBV3-1 with TRBJ2-3, with a tentative D call TRBD2 (7 bases). Germline values: CDR1 LGHDT, CDR2 YNNKEL (reference sequence). The CDR3 totals 17 residues. Trimming took 3 bases from V and 3 from J, leaving 19 bases between them. The CDR3 loop reads CASSHSPSGGVTDTQYF. The CDR3 coding sequence is TGTGCCAGCAGCCATTCCCCTTCGGGGGGCGTTACAGATACGCAGTATTTT.

The genes are TRBV6-1 and TRBJ2-7, with 12 bases fitting TRBD2. CDR3 length: 18 residues. Germline V CDR1 and CDR2: MNHNS, SASEGT. Germline trimming cut 5 bases from V and 0 bases from J; bases unmatched to any gene: 11. CDR3: CASSKTLAGGTSSYEQYF. The CDR3, as DNA: TGTGCCAGCAGTAAAACACTAGCGGGGGGCACTAGCTCCTACGAGCAGTACTTC.

This clonotype appeared a few times. This rearrangement joins TRBV5-1 to TRBJ2-3, with TRBD2 matching over 12 bases. CDR3 length: 16 residues. V shed 4 bases, J shed 5 bases, and the junction held 8 bases outside the gene matches. Germline-derived CDR1 and CDR2 are SGHRS and YFSETQ. CDR3 residues: CASSIPSGGALDTQYF. DNA for the CDR3: TGCGCCAGCAGCATACCTAGCGGGGGGGCCCTAGATACGCAGTATTTT.

The rearrangement links TRBV4-2 to TRBJ2-7; 14 bases align to TRBD2. Germline assignment: CDR1 LGHNA and CDR2 YNFKEQ. There are 19 residues in the CDR3. Losses at the gene ends were 4 bases for V and 1 base for J; bases not matched to a gene: 12. This chain's CDR3 is CASSLIATSGGAQSYEQYF. The CDR3 DNA sequence: TGTGCCAGCAGCCTGATCGCGACTAGCGGGGGGGCCCAGTCCTACGAGCAGTACTTC.

The chain is built from TRBV11-2 and TRBJ2-7; 9 positions match TRBD1. Germline values: CDR1 SGHAT, CDR2 FQNNGV. The junction had 10 bases not matched to a gene; V was cut back by 2 bases and J by 2 bases. The CDR3 loop spans 17 amino acids. The CDR3 DNA follows: TGTGCCAGCAGCTTATCACCATCGGGACAGGGAACCTACGAGCAGTACTTC. It codes for CASSLSPSGQGTYEQYF.